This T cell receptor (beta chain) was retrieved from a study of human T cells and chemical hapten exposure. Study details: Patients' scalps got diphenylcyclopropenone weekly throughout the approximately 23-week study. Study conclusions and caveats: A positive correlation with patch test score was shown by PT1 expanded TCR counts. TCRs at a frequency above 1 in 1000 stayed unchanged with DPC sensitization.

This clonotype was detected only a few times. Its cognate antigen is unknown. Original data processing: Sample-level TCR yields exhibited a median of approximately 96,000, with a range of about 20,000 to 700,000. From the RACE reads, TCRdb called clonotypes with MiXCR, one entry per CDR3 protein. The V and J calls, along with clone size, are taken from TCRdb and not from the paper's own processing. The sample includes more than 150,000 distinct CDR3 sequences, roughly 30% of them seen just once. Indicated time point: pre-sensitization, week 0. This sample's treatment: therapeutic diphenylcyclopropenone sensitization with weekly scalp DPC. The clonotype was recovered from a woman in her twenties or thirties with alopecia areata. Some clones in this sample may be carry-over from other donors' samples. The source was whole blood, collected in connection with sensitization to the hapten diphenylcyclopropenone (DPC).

CDR3 loop: CASSPDRVIYGYTF. In DNA, the CDR3 is TGTGCCAGCTCCCCAGACAGGGTAATCTATGGCTACACCTTC. The chain links TRBV18 to TRBJ1-2, with TRBD1 matching 7 bases. The CDR3 covers 14 residues. The ends lost 6 bases at V and 4 bases at J; junction bases unmatched: 8. Germline V lookup: CDR1 KGHSH, CDR2 LQKENI.